The 14 T cell receptor beta chains below come from one sample, sequenced in a study of cytomegalovirus exposure and HLA in healthy donors. Data came from immunoSEQ multiplex PCR; TCRdb stores just in-frame clones and leaves some out. The top ten clones hold roughly 4% of a sample with 90,000 to 140,000 clones, about 86% of them seen once. Sequencing used PBMCs. Receptors were obtained from a young woman in good health and CMV-seropositive.

The genes are TRBV9 and TRBJ1-6; D remains unclear. The V and J ends lost 0 bases and 7 bases respectively, with 5 bases between them. The germline V gene encodes CDR1 SGDLS and CDR2 YYNGEE. This CDR3 region has 13 residues. The CDR3 DNA sequence: TGTGCCAGCAGCGTAGATGAGAATTCACCCCTCCACTTT. Translating gives CASSVDENSPLHF. Looking up the rest from reference TRBV9 and TRBJ1-6 gives the full variable domain: DSGVTQTPKHLITATGQRVTLRCSPRSGDLSVYWYQQSLDQGLQFLIQYYNGEERAKGNILERFSAQQFPDLHSELNLSSLELGDSALYFCASSVDENSPLHFGNGTRLTVT.

The CDR3 spells CASSFLGQGDYGYTF. The CDR3 nucleotides read TGTGCCAGCAGCTTTTTAGGACAGGGGGACTATGGCTACACCTTC. The chain joins TRBV5-6 to TRBJ1-2; the match to TRBD1 covers 10 bases. With 2 bases clipped from V and 3 bases from J, the junction kept 4 bases outside the gene matches. This CDR3 has 15 residues. Germline V gene lookup returns CDR1 SGHDT and CDR2 YYEEEE.

The V and J genes are TRBV7-2 and TRBJ1-1, with no clear D. The V gene lost 4 bases and the J gene lost 2 bases, with 5 bases spanning the gap. The CDR3 length is 12 residues. CDR1 is SGHTA, CDR2 FQGNSA, per germline. The CDR3 bases are TGTGCCAGCAGCTACCTAAACACTGAAGCTTTCTTT. It specifies CASSYLNTEAFF.

V and J are TRBV28 and TRBJ2-5, with a possible D match to TRBD1 (5 bases). Trimming left V 5 bases short and J 5 bases short, with 12 bases between. The CDR3 extends over 13 amino acids. Germline V gene lookup returns CDR1 MDHEN and CDR2 SYDVKM. The chain's CDR3 is CASSVRAPETQYF. CDR3 DNA: TGTGCCAGCAGTGTCAGGGCCCCTGAGACCCAGTACTTC.

This chain links TRBV4-1 with TRBJ1-2; D ambiguous. CDR3 length: 14 amino acids. Germline CDR1 and CDR2: MGHRA and YSYEKL. V shed 1 base and J shed 5 bases, with 11 bases lying between them. For the CDR3, the DNA is TGCGCCAGCAGCCAAGTGGATAACGGGTATGGCTACACCTTC. Encoded protein: CASSQVDNGYGYTF.

This sequence joins TRBV19 and TRBJ1-2; possibly TRBD1 for D (5 bases). Germline V CDR1 and CDR2: LNHDA, SQIVND (reference sequence). The germline V and J ends were trimmed by 6 bases and 2 bases, with 13 bases remaining between them. CDR3 length: 14 amino acids. This chain's CDR3 is CASRSAGSNYGYTF. For the CDR3, the DNA is TGTGCCAGTAGGTCGGCAGGGTCGAACTATGGCTACACCTTC.

The chain is built from TRBV7-9 and TRBJ1-4, with TRBD1 matching 8 bases. Germline V CDR1 and CDR2: SEHNR, FQNEAQ (reference sequence). The ends lost 1 base at V and 2 bases at J; junction bases unmatched: 3. The CDR3 is 16 amino acids. This chain's CDR3 is CASSLGRGPTNEKLFF. The CDR3 DNA is TGTGCCAGCAGCTTAGGCAGGGGGCCGACTAATGAAAAACTGTTTTTT.

The chain links TRBV5-1 to TRBJ1-3; tentative D call: TRBD1 (5 bases). Per the germline V gene, CDR1 is SGHRS and CDR2 is YFSETQ. Trimming took off 4 bases at V and 8 bases at J, with 10 bases between the two ends. The CDR3 totals 12 residues. CDR3 nucleotides: TGCGCCAGCAGCGGGACTTTGGACACCATATATTTT. Translation gives CASSGTLDTIYF.

The chain carries TRBV7-9 and TRBJ2-3; 10 bases align to TRBD2. V lost 4 bases to trimming and J lost 5 bases; unmatched junction nucleotides: 15. CDR3 length: 18 residues. The germline CDR1 and CDR2 sequences are SEHNR and FQNEAQ (reference sequence). Written as DNA, the CDR3 is TGTGCCAGCAGCTCCCCCGCCCAGAGACTAGCGGGTGTAGATACGCAGTATTTT. Its translation is CASSSPAQRLAGVDTQYF.

A few counts support this clone. J is TRBJ2-3 and V is TRBV6-1, with 8 bases fitting TRBD1. V was pared by 6 bases and J by 1 base, with 3 bases of the junction left unmatched. This CDR3 region has 14 residues. The germline gives CDR1 MNHNS, CDR2 SASEGT. CDR3 bases: TGTGCCAGCAGGGTGGACAGGGGCACAGATACGCAGTATTTT. Translation gives CASRVDRGTDTQYF.

V and J are TRBV5-1 and TRBJ2-1, with 8 nucleotides matching TRBD1. CDR3 length: 14 residues. V trimming: 3 bases; J trimming: 6 bases; junction bases outside the gene matches: 5. Looked up from germline, CDR1 is SGHRS and CDR2 is YFSETQ. Here the CDR3 reads CASSSGQGGNEQFF. The CDR3 nucleotides read TGCGCCAGCAGCTCTGGACAGGGCGGCAATGAGCAGTTCTTC.

The rearrangement joins TRBV11-2 to TRBJ2-7; a weak D match, TRBD1 (6 bases). Trimming removed 3 bases at V and 2 bases at J, with 11 bases between. The CDR3 is 14 amino acids. CDR1 is SGHAT, CDR2 FQNNGV, per germline. The CDR3: CASSFSRGTYEQYF. CDR3 bases: TGTGCCAGCAGCTTTAGCAGGGGAACCTACGAGCAGTACTTC. The variable domain in full, with the rest retrieved from reference TRBV11-2 and TRBJ2-7, is EAGVAQSPRYKIIEKRQSVAFWCNPISGHATLYWYQQILGQGPKLLIQFQNNGVVDDSQLPKDRFSAERLKGVDSTLKIQPAKLEDSAVYLCASSFSRGTYEQYFGPGTRLTVT.

The chain links TRBV29-1 to TRBJ1-2; a possible D gene is TRBD1 (6 bases). Germline CDR1 reads SQVTM; CDR2 reads ANQGSEA. Trimming pared 7 bases from V and 0 bases from J, leaving 12 bases between. The CDR3 is made up of 13 amino acids. CDR3 sequence reads: CSARDTTNYGYTF. Here the CDR3 DNA reads TGCAGCGCTCGGGACACCACTAACTATGGCTACACCTTC. Using reference TRBV29-1 and TRBJ1-2 for the parts outside the CDR3, the full variable domain is SAVISQKPSRDICQRGTSLTIQCQVDSQVTMMFWYRQQPGQSLTLIATANQGSEATYESGFVIDKFPISRPNLTFSTLTVSNMSPEDSSIYLCSARDTTNYGYTFGSGTRLTVV.

The chain combines TRBV6-1 with TRBJ2-1, with 14 bases aligning to TRBD2. The CDR3 has 14 amino acids. The V gene's germline CDR1 is MNHNS and CDR2 SASEGT. Trimming removed 10 bases from V and 5 bases from J; junction bases left unmatched: 4. CDR3 in DNA: TGTGCCACCCGACTAGCGGGGGGGCACAATGAGCAGTTCTTC. Translation: CATRLAGGHNEQFF.